This T cell receptor beta chain was profiled in a study of blood T cell repertoires in COVID-19. Across the study: Specimens from acute and convalescent COVID-19 originated in the United States, Italy and Spain. The analysed material was cDNA or gDNA that came from T cells, B-cell-depleted T cells, or PBMCs.

Followed over time, Seattle patients had been enrolled while infection was active. As processed by the authors: Reference gene primer amplification gave estimated nucleated cell counts. The method was immunoSEQ multiplex PCR; TCRdb's version includes in-frame clones alone and lacks a portion of them. For V, J and clone size, that table is used; D and trimming come from the DNA. The sample holds approximately 330,000 clones, roughly 90% seen once. The CDR3 length is 17 residues. Specimen: peripheral blood. The V gene is TRBV12-2, the J gene TRBJ1-5; the D segment call TRBD1 is taken from the table without a DNA check. TRBV12-2 is a pseudogene segment. This TCR derives from a woman between 40 and 55 years old with COVID-19, enrolled during active disease. CDR3 nucleotide sequence: TGTGCAAGTCGCTTAGGGGACAGGGGGGTTAACAATCAGCCCCAGCATTTT. This sequence encodes CASRLGDRGVNNQPQHF.